The 21 T cell receptor beta chains below come from one sample, sequenced in a study of T cell responses to AZD1222 COVID-19 vaccine. TCRdb's table, derived via immunoSEQ multiplex PCR, lists solely in-frame clones and lacks some. The table records some 160,000 clones, around 92% of them present only once. Sequenced material: peripheral blood, taken on day 0 of AZD1222 vaccination. Every receptor here comes from an adult in good health.

The chain combines TRBV5-4 with TRBJ2-6; D is unclear. V was cut by 0 bases and J by 2 bases, with 9 bases left in between. Germline V gene data show CDR1 as SGHNT and CDR2 as YYREEE (reference sequence). The CDR3 runs to 16 residues. For the CDR3, the DNA is TGTGCCAGCAGCTTGGAAGGGTTAGCTGGGGCCAACGTCCTGACTTTC. It codes for CASSLEGLAGANVLTF.

On this clone itself: The junction shows a germline mismatch at one end, possibly a read error. J is TRBJ2-4 and V is TRBV2, with TRBD2 matching 10 bases. The CDR3 covers 14 residues. Per germline, CDR1 SNHLY and CDR2 FYNNEI. CDR3 residues: CASGEIAGGNIQYF. CDR3 nucleotide sequence: TGTGCCAGCGGTGAGATAGCGGGGGGAAACATTCAGTACTTC.

The rearrangement links TRBV10-1 to TRBJ1-1; D remains ambiguous. The CDR3 is 10 residues long. Germline loops: CDR1 WNHNN, CDR2 SYGVQD (reference sequence). V dropped 7 bases and J dropped 8 bases, with 8 bases sitting between them. This CDR3 reads CASTPREAFF. The CDR3 DNA reads TGCGCCAGCACCCCGAGGGAAGCTTTCTTT.

The V gene is TRBV19, the J gene TRBJ1-2; a possible D gene is TRBD1 (6 bases). Trimming left V 5 bases short and J 5 bases short, with 12 bases between. This CDR3 is built from 13 residues. The germline CDR1 and CDR2 sequences are LNHDA and SQIVND (reference sequence). The CDR3 region has the DNA TGTGCCAGTAGTGGGGGGGCGAGATATGGCTACACCTTC. Protein product: CASSGGARYGYTF.

This chain connects TRBV5-1 to TRBJ1-2; 9 bases map to TRBD1. Germline CDR1 is SGHRS and CDR2 is YFSETQ. This CDR3 has 14 amino acids. Trimming cost V 4 bases and J 4 bases; bases outside gene matches: 5. CDR3 coding DNA: TGCGCCAGCAGCCCGGACAGGGGAAGCTATGGCTACACCTTC. Residues: CASSPDRGSYGYTF.

The chain carries TRBV7-3 and TRBJ2-2; D possibly corresponds to TRBD2 (5 bases). This CDR3 is 16 amino acids long. Trimming removed 5 bases at V and 1 base at J, with 14 bases between. Germline CDR1 is SGHTA and CDR2 is FQGTGA. The CDR3 DNA follows: TGTGCCAGCAGCGCTCTCGGGGTAGGGAACACCGGGGAGCTGTTTTTT. Amino acids: CASSALGVGNTGELFF.

The sample holds one count of this clone. The J gene is TRBJ2-7, the V gene TRBV19, with a tentative D call TRBD1 (5 bases). The CDR3 extends over 14 amino acids. The ends were cut back, 4 bases at V and 3 bases at J, with 13 bases in the middle. Per the germline V gene, CDR1 is LNHDA and CDR2 is SQIVND (reference sequence). The CDR3 is CASSTLDKNYEQYF. In DNA, the CDR3 is TGTGCCAGTAGTACATTGGACAAGAACTACGAGCAGTACTTC.

This chain connects TRBV29-1 to TRBJ1-1; D not resolved. CDR3 length: 14 amino acids. CDR1 is SQVTM and CDR2 is ANQGSEA in the germline V gene. V was cut by 6 bases and J by 4 bases, with 18 bases left in between. The chain's CDR3 is CSVKNTPSGTEAFF. The CDR3 DNA reads TGCAGCGTAAAAAACACGCCCTCCGGCACTGAAGCTTTCTTT.

The rearrangement uses TRBV5-1 and TRBJ1-1; D ambiguous. The CDR3 consists of 13 residues. Germline V gene sequence: CDR1 SGHRS, CDR2 YFSETQ. V was trimmed by 0 bases and J by 1 base, leaving 4 bases between them. The CDR3 nucleotides read TGCGCCAGCAGCTTGGCGCAGAACACTGAAGCTTTCTTT. The encoded protein is CASSLAQNTEAFF.

The rearrangement uses TRBV28 and TRBJ1-2, with a weak D call TRBD1 (5 bases). The CDR3 spans 14 residues. Germline V gene data show CDR1 as MDHEN and CDR2 as SYDVKM. V was cut by 6 bases and J by 0 bases, with 11 bases left in between. The DNA of the CDR3 is TGTGCCAGCAGACCGGGGCCAGCTAACTATGGCTACACCTTC. Protein: CASRPGPANYGYTF.

V and J are TRBV14 and TRBJ1-2, with a possible D match to TRBD1 (6 bases). The CDR3 runs 15 residues. In germline, CDR1 is SGHDN, CDR2 FVKESK. V was pared by 1 base and J by 1 base, with 10 bases between. In nucleotides, the CDR3 is TGTGCCAGCAGCCAAGGGAGGGGGAATAACTATGGCTACACCTTC. Translated, it gives CASSQGRGNNYGYTF.

The V and J genes are TRBV27 and TRBJ2-1; unclear D gene. Germline lookup yields CDR1 MNHEY and CDR2 SMNVEV (reference sequence). This CDR3 contains 15 residues. Trimming pared 4 bases from V and 0 bases from J, leaving 10 bases between. The CDR3: CASSYDGSSYNEQFF. The CDR3 bases are TGTGCCAGCAGTTACGACGGCAGCTCCTACAATGAGCAGTTCTTC.

The chain recombines TRBV18 with TRBJ2-7; the D gene could be TRBD1 or TRBD2 (5 bases each). There are 13 residues in the CDR3. Trimming left V 6 bases short and J 6 bases short, with 15 bases between. Germline-derived CDR1 and CDR2 are KGHSH and LQKENI. This CDR3 is CASSPLEGTEQYF. The CDR3 DNA is TGTGCCAGCTCCCCTTTGGAAGGGACCGAGCAGTACTTC.

Here the CDR3 DNA reads TGTGCCAGCTCAGCAGGGTCCGTCGAGCAGTACTTC. Translation: CASSAGSVEQYF. This sequence joins TRBV18 and TRBJ2-7; maybe TRBD1 (5 bases). The CDR3 consists of 12 residues. Germline loops: CDR1 KGHSH, CDR2 LQKENI. Trimming cost V 5 bases and J 6 bases, with 11 bases left between them.

V and J are TRBV5-1 and TRBJ2-3; 11 positions agree with TRBD2. V lost 0 bases, J lost 3 bases, and 3 bases stayed unmatched. This CDR3 comprises 16 residues. In germline, CDR1 is SGHRS, CDR2 YFSETQ. CDR3 protein: CASSLATSGGTDTQYF. The CDR3 bases are TGCGCCAGCAGCTTGGCCACTAGCGGGGGTACAGATACGCAGTATTTT.

The rearrangement uses TRBV30 and TRBJ1-4; TRBD1 agrees at 7 bases. The CDR3 sequence is 14 residues long. The V gene's germline CDR1 is GTSNPN and CDR2 SVGIG (reference sequence). The junction had 11 bases not matched to a gene; V was cut back by 6 bases and J by 7 bases. The CDR3, as DNA: TGTGCCTGTCCCGACAGGGCCGGCAGTGAAAAACTGTTTTTT. It encodes CACPDRAGSEKLFF.

The chain links TRBV4-3 to TRBJ1-2; 8 bases match TRBD1. Germline loops: CDR1 LGHNA, CDR2 YSLEER. The CDR3 runs 15 residues. J gave up 4 bases and V 1 base, and 5 bases lay outside the gene matches. The CDR3 region has the DNA TGCGCCAGCAGCCAAGTACCGGGACAGGCCTATGGCTACACCTTC. This sequence encodes CASSQVPGQAYGYTF.

In this sample, this clone turned up once. The J gene is TRBJ1-1, the V gene TRBV6-5, with no clear D. Germline lookup yields CDR1 MNHEY and CDR2 SVGAGI. The germline V and J ends were trimmed by 6 bases and 2 bases, with 7 bases remaining between them. The CDR3 is 12 residues long. CDR3 DNA: TGTGCCAGCAGCTTACATAACACTGAAGCTTTCTTT. Amino acid sequence: CASSLHNTEAFF.

V and J are TRBV6-5 and TRBJ2-1; 10 positions agree with TRBD2. V lost 6 bases to trimming and J lost 8 bases; unmatched junction nucleotides: 7. The CDR3 spans 14 residues. Germline CDR1 and CDR2: MNHEY and SVGAGI. The CDR3 DNA reads TGTGCCAGCAGCACTAGCGGGGAGTCCTATGAGCAGTTCTTC. As protein: CASSTSGESYEQFF.

This sequence joins TRBV6-5 and TRBJ1-2; D is undetermined. Germline V CDR1 and CDR2: MNHEY, SVGAGI. V was clipped by 7 bases and J by 4 bases, with 16 bases between them. This CDR3 is built from 14 residues. Here the CDR3 reads CASTPGSATYGYTF. The CDR3 region has the DNA TGTGCCAGCACACCTGGCTCAGCGACCTATGGCTACACCTTC.

This clone appeared once. The chain recombines TRBV24-1 with TRBJ2-2, with TRBD1 matching 9 bases. The CDR3 has 16 amino acids. Looked up from germline, CDR1 is KGHDR and CDR2 is SFDVKD. With 4 bases clipped from V and 3 bases from J, the junction kept 5 bases outside the gene matches. For the CDR3, the DNA is TGTGCCACCAGTGACTACAGGGGGCTGGACACCGGGGAGCTGTTTTTT. This encodes CATSDYRGLDTGELFF.